The rows below give T cell receptor beta chains drawn from one sample of a study of breast tumors, draining lymph nodes, adjacent tissues. Each CDR3 protein is one row after TCRdb ran MiXCR on the multiplex PCR reads. Among some 22,000 distinct CDR3 sequences listed, 41% were seen once. Sequencing was performed on breast tumor tissue. The receptor source for this set is a female donor with breast cancer. Some clones in this sample may be carry-over from other donors' samples. The CDR3 runs from the conserved cysteine through the conserved F or W. A D gene is named only where the DNA matches it firmly. Clone size is stated in some rows and not others, as once, few, many or a class when expanded.

CDR3 length: 14
clone size: many
J gene: TRBJ2-7
V gene: TRBV7-3
D gene: TRBD2
CDR3 protein: CASSPSGGPYEQYF
CDR3 DNA: TGTGCCAGCAGTCCAAGCGGGGGGCCCTACGAGCAGTACTTC

CDR3 length: 14
clone size: NA
J gene: TRBJ1-2
V gene: TRBV24-1
D gene: NA
CDR3 protein: CATSDAGPNYGYTF
CDR3 DNA: TGTGCCACCAGTGATGCCGGGCCGAACTATGGCTACACCTTC

CDR3 length: 11
clone size: NA
J gene: TRBJ1-2
V gene: TRBV2
D gene: NA
CDR3 protein: CASSEAEGYTF
CDR3 DNA: TGTGCCAGCAGTGAAGCAGAAGGCTACACCTTC

CDR3 length: 16
clone size: once
J gene: TRBJ1-4
V gene: TRBV5-1
D gene: TRBD1
CDR3 protein: CASSLVGTGGDEKLFF
CDR3 DNA: TGCGCCAGCAGCTTGGTCGGGACAGGGGGTGATGAAAAACTGTTTTTT

CDR3 length: 11
clone size: NA
J gene: TRBJ1-2
V gene: TRBV20-1
D gene: NA
CDR3 protein: CSASRDEGYTF
CDR3 DNA: TGCAGTGCTAGCAGGGACGAGGGCTACACCTTC

CDR3 length: 16
clone size: NA
J gene: TRBJ2-1
V gene: TRBV24-1
D gene: TRBD1
CDR3 protein: CATSDFGQGASNEQFF
CDR3 DNA: TGTGCCACCAGTGATTTCGGACAGGGGGCTAGCAATGAGCAGTTCTTC

CDR3 length: 15
clone size: many
J gene: TRBJ1-4
V gene: TRBV14
D gene: NA
CDR3 protein: CASSQNVGTNEKLFF
CDR3 DNA: TGTGCCAGCAGCCAAAACGTAGGAACTAATGAAAAACTGTTTTTT

CDR3 length: 13
clone size: few
J gene: TRBJ1-3
V gene: TRBV2
D gene: NA
CDR3 protein: CAAGRSSGNTIYF
CDR3 DNA: TGTGCCGCAGGACGGAGCTCTGGAAACACCATATATTTT

CDR3 length: 15
clone size: many
J gene: TRBJ1-6
V gene: TRBV7-9
D gene: NA
CDR3 protein: CASTRGAGRNSPLHF
CDR3 DNA: TGTGCCAGCACCAGAGGCGCAGGGCGTAATTCACCCCTCCACTTT

CDR3 length: 19
clone size: NA
J gene: TRBJ2-3
V gene: TRBV24-1
D gene: TRBD2
CDR3 protein: CATSDPLRLAGGLTDTQYF
CDR3 DNA: TGTGCCACCAGTGATCCCCTTCGACTAGCGGGGGGCCTGACAGATACGCAGTATTTT

CDR3 length: 16
clone size: NA
J gene: TRBJ2-2
V gene: TRBV6-5
D gene: NA
CDR3 protein: CASSRGMGRGTGELFF
CDR3 DNA: TGTGCCAGCAGCCGAGGGATGGGAAGGGGCACCGGGGAGCTGTTTTTT

CDR3 length: 13
clone size: NA
J gene: TRBJ1-2
V gene: TRBV19
D gene: NA
CDR3 protein: CASSTTANYGYTF
CDR3 DNA: TGTGCCAGTAGTACTACGGCTAACTATGGCTACACCTTC

CDR3 length: 13
clone size: many
J gene: TRBJ2-7
V gene: TRBV4-1
D gene: NA
CDR3 protein: CASSQVDRPEQYF
CDR3 DNA: TGCGCCAGCAGCCAAGTCGATAGGCCCGAGCAGTACTTC

CDR3 length: 16
clone size: NA
J gene: TRBJ2-7
V gene: TRBV14
D gene: NA
CDR3 protein: CASSPYSPASSYEQYF
CDR3 DNA: TGTGCCAGCAGCCCCTACTCCCCAGCTAGCTCCTACGAGCAGTACTTC

CDR3 length: 15
clone size: NA
J gene: TRBJ1-4
V gene: TRBV24-1
D gene: TRBD1
CDR3 protein: CATSDARDRDEKLFF
CDR3 DNA: TGTGCCACCAGTGATGCCCGGGACAGGGATGAAAAACTGTTTTTT

CDR3 length: 15
clone size: once
J gene: TRBJ2-7
V gene: TRBV7-8
D gene: TRBD2
CDR3 protein: CASSLAGGETSKQYF
CDR3 DNA: TGTGCCAGCAGCTTAGCGGGGGGGGAGACTAGCAAGCAGTACTTC

CDR3 length: 11
clone size: many
J gene: TRBJ2-7
V gene: TRBV24-1
D gene: NA
CDR3 protein: CATSDRNEQYF
CDR3 DNA: TGTGCCACCAGTGATAGGAACGAGCAGTACTTC

CDR3 length: 19
clone size: many
J gene: TRBJ2-1
V gene: TRBV7-9
D gene: TRBD2
CDR3 protein: CASSPGTSGRARRGNEQFF
CDR3 DNA: TGTGCCAGCAGCCCCGGGACTAGCGGGAGGGCCCGTAGAGGTAATGAGCAGTTCTTC